The clone carrying this TCR beta chain qualifies as medium-sized. Its specificity is unknown. These data are taken from a study of T-cell memory formation after mild COVID-19. Notes on the study in general: CD4+ contracting clones lay mainly in CM and EM, CD8+ ones in EMRA.

TCRdb processed the 5' RACE reads anew with MiXCR; each CDR3 protein has one entry. The table records about 14,000 distinct CDR3 sequences, approximately 19% of them present only once. Trimming shortened V by 2 bases and J by 3 bases, and 10 bases separated the two germline ends. The CDR3 is 14 amino acids. Germline values: CDR1 ENHRY, CDR2 SYGVKD. This TCR came from an adult woman who had mild COVID-19 (a few samples of this study predate the infection). Cell type and time point are not known. The specimen was PBMCs or a T cell subset sorted from them (not recorded which). The chain has TRBV10-3 and TRBJ2-5, with D possibly matching TRBD2 (6 bases). The CDR3 DNA sequence: TGTGCCATCAGTGAGGAGGACTACGAAGAGACCCAGTACTTC. Its protein product is CAISEEDYEETQYF.